These T cell receptor beta chains were read from a single sample in a study of blood T cell repertoires in COVID-19. Sequencing was performed with immunoSEQ multiplex PCR; in TCRdb, only in-frame clones are kept and a portion is missing. The sample includes about 130,000 clones, 85% seen only once; the top ten take roughly 3%. The sequenced sample consisted of peripheral blood. All receptors derive from an elderly woman with COVID-19, enrolled during active disease. The CDR3 runs from the conserved cysteine through the conserved F or W. Fields, in order: V gene, clone size, J gene, D gene, CDR3 protein, CDR3 DNA. A D gene is named only where the DNA matches it firmly. Size is omitted from some rows. Given values are once, few, many or a class for expanded clones.

TRBV5-1	.	TRBJ1-1	.	CASSWGTAGINTEAFF	TGCGCCAGCAGCTGGGGAACCGCAGGGATAAACACTGAAGCTTTCTTT
TRBV27	.	TRBJ2-1	.	CASTYLGRNNEQFF	TGTGCCAGCACCTACCTGGGCCGGAACAATGAGCAGTTCTTC
TRBV7-9	.	TRBJ1-2	TRBD1	CASSGQGAGYGYTF	TGTGCCAGCAGCGGGCAGGGGGCTGGCTATGGCTACACCTTC
TRBV18	.	TRBJ2-2	.	CASSLKGPGRLLNTGELFF	TGTGCCAGCTCCCTTAAAGGGCCAGGGCGTCTCCTGAACACCGGGGAGCTGTTTTTT
TRBV10-3	.	TRBJ1-1	.	CAIREGQLNTEAFF	TGTGCCATCAGAGAAGGACAGCTAAACACTGAAGCTTTCTTT
TRBV28	.	TRBJ2-1	.	CASRRGGNLPTEQFF	TGTGCCAGCAGGCGGGGCGGTAACCTCCCTACTGAGCAGTTCTTC
TRBV7-9	.	TRBJ1-1	.	CASSLGEGTEAFF	TGTGCCAGCAGCTTAGGGGAGGGCACTGAAGCTTTCTTT
TRBV5-1	once	TRBJ2-7	.	CASSLRSSSDEQYF	TGCGCCAGCAGCTTGAGGTCTAGTTCTGACGAGCAGTACTTC
TRBV12-3/TRBV12-4	.	TRBJ2-5	.	CASTPSETQYF	TGTGCCAGCACCCCGTCCGAGACCCAGTACTTC
TRBV6-5	.	TRBJ2-7	TRBD1	CASSYRQGDYEQYF	TGTGCCAGCAGTTACCGTCAGGGGGACTACGAGCAGTACTTC
TRBV6-5	.	TRBJ1-1	.	CATTSNRVNTEAFF	TGTGCCACCACATCGAACAGGGTGAACACTGAAGCTTTCTTT
TRBV5-3	.	TRBJ2-1	TRBD2	CARSPGASGRLVDEQFF	TGTGCCAGAAGCCCCGGGGCTAGCGGGAGGCTAGTTGATGAGCAGTTCTTC